The 11 T cell receptor beta chains in this list originate from one sample, sequenced in a study of cytomegalovirus exposure and HLA in healthy donors. PCR employed 60 Vbeta and 13 Jbeta primers. Profiled with immunoSEQ multiplex PCR; TCRdb holds only in-frame clones, not every one. The data show 200,000 to 250,000 clones, approximately 83% seen once. The specimen sequenced was PBMCs. These receptor sequences come from a woman between 45 and 60 years old in good health and CMV-seropositive.

This chain joins TRBV7-9 and TRBJ2-2; 7 bases agree with TRBD1. Germline values: CDR1 SEHNR, CDR2 FQNEAQ (reference sequence). Trimming removed 1 base from V and 7 bases from J; junction bases left unmatched: 3. The CDR3 contains 14 residues. The CDR3, as DNA: TGTGCCAGCAGCTTAGAGGGGGCTGGCGGGGAGCTGTTTTTT. Translated: CASSLEGAGGELFF.

The V gene is TRBV9, the J gene TRBJ1-1; D possibly corresponds to TRBD1 (5 bases). Germline-derived CDR1 and CDR2 are SGDLS and YYNGEE. V lost 0 bases to trimming and J lost 0 bases, with 12 bases between them. The CDR3 runs 16 residues. The CDR3 region has the DNA TGTGCCAGCAGCGTAGGGCCAGGGTTAGTGAACACTGAAGCTTTCTTT. Its protein product is CASSVGPGLVNTEAFF.

The chain links TRBV27 to TRBJ2-1; weak D call: TRBD1 (6 bases). The CDR3 contains 15 residues. Looked up from germline, CDR1 is MNHEY and CDR2 is SMNVEV (reference sequence). V shed 8 bases and J shed 2 bases, with 16 bases lying between them. CDR3 sequence: CASDTRDNAYNEQFF. For the CDR3, the DNA is TGTGCCAGCGATACTCGGGACAATGCCTACAATGAGCAGTTCTTC.

The chain carries TRBV2 and TRBJ1-4; 7 bases are shared with TRBD1. In germline, CDR1 is SNHLY, CDR2 FYNNEI. V shed 7 bases, J shed 3 bases, and the junction held 8 bases outside the gene matches. The CDR3 contains 15 residues. The DNA of the CDR3 is TGTGCCAGCATATCCAGGGGGTATGCTAATGAAAAACTGTTTTTT. Translating gives CASISRGYANEKLFF. Filled out from reference TRBV2 and TRBJ1-4, the complete variable domain reads EPEVTQTPSHQVTQMGQEVILRCVPISNHLYFYWYRQILGQKVEFLVSFYNNEISEKSEIFDDQFSVERPDGSNFTLKIRSTKLEDSAMYFCASISRGYANEKLFFGSGTQLSVL.

In this sample, this clone turned up once. This chain uses TRBV2 with TRBJ2-5, with D hard to call. Trimming removed 6 bases at V and 3 bases at J, with 8 bases between. The length of the CDR3 is 12 residues. Germline CDR1 and CDR2: SNHLY and FYNNEI. The CDR3 here is CASRNSKETQYF. The DNA of the CDR3 is TGTGCCAGCAGGAACTCTAAAGAGACCCAGTACTTC.

The V and J genes are TRBV27 and TRBJ2-7; 7 positions agree with TRBD1. V trimming: 6 bases; J trimming: 1 base; junction bases outside the gene matches: 6. The CDR3 has 14 amino acids. Germline CDR1 MNHEY, CDR2 SMNVEV (reference sequence). This CDR3 reads CASSWGQTSYEQYF. The CDR3 bases are TGTGCCAGCAGCTGGGGACAGACTTCCTACGAGCAGTACTTC.

V gene TRBV14 combines with J gene TRBJ2-7; D unclear. The V end was cut by 0 bases, the J end by 2 bases, with 11 bases between. The CDR3 length is 15 residues. In germline, CDR1 is SGHDN, CDR2 FVKESK. For the CDR3, the DNA is TGTGCCAGCAGCCAAGACGCAGAACCGCCCTACGAGCAGTACTTC. Translating gives CASSQDAEPPYEQYF.

The V call is TRBV4-3, the J call TRBJ2-2, with D maybe TRBD1 (6 bases). V was trimmed by 2 bases and J by 9 bases, leaving 13 bases between them. Germline V gene sequence: CDR1 LGHNA, CDR2 YSLEER. The CDR3 is 14 amino acids. CDR3 residues: CASSQRTVKRELFF. The DNA for the CDR3 is TGCGCCAGCAGCCAAAGGACAGTTAAGAGGGAGCTGTTTTTT.

The count of this clone is one. The chain links TRBV6-6 to TRBJ2-7; tentatively, D is TRBD2 (5 bases). Looked up from germline, CDR1 is MNHNY and CDR2 is SVGAGI (reference sequence). The V end lost 2 bases, the J end lost 6 bases, and 11 bases lay between the germline ends. The CDR3 has 13 residues. Written as DNA, the CDR3 is TGTGCCAGCAGTTACGTACTAGGAGGCGAGCAGTACTTC. Translated: CASSYVLGGEQYF.

The J gene is TRBJ2-3, the V gene TRBV7-2; D unresolved. Trimming pared 0 bases from V and 4 bases from J, leaving 5 bases between. Germline V gives CDR1 SGHTA, CDR2 FQGNSA. The CDR3 contains 13 residues. CDR3 nucleotides: TGTGCCAGCAGCTTAGCCCCCTCAGATACGCAGTATTTT. Protein sequence: CASSLAPSDTQYF.

The chain employs TRBV10-3 and TRBJ2-3; 7 bases fit TRBD1. The germline V gene encodes CDR1 ENHRY and CDR2 SYGVKD. The CDR3 runs to 16 residues. V shed 2 bases and J 0 bases; nucleotides not matched to a gene: 5. CDR3 bases: TGTGCCATCAGTGAGATTGGGGACAGTAGCACAGATACGCAGTATTTT. Amino acids: CAISEIGDSSTDTQYF.